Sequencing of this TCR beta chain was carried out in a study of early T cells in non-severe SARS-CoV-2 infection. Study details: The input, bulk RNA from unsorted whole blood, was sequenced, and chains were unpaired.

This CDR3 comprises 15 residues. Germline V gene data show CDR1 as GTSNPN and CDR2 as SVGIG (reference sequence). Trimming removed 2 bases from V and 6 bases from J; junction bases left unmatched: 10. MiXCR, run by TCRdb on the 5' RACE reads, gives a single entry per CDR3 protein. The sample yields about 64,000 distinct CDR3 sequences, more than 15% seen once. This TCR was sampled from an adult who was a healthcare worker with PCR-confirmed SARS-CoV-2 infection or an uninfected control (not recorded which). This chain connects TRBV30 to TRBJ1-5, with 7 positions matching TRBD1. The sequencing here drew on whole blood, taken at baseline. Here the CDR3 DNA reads TGTGCCTGGAGTCCTGGGACAGCAGTAAGTCAGCCCCAGCATTTT. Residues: CAWSPGTAVSQPQHF.